What follows are 32 T cell receptor beta chains derived from one specimen sequenced in a study of CD8 T cells in Susac syndrome. RNA amounts of roughly 0.5 to 1 ug underwent reverse transcription with random hexamers. TCRdb called the immunoSEQ multiplex PCR reads again in MiXCR, with one record for every CDR3 protein. The sample lists 170,000 or so distinct CDR3 sequences, about 96% occurring once. Sequenced input: CD4+ T cells from PBMCs. Every receptor here comes from a human donor with Susac syndrome.

The CDR3 spells CAWSVRAGTYEQYF. The CDR3 nucleotides read TGTGCCTGGAGTGTACGGGCAGGGACCTACGAGCAGTACTTC. The chain joins TRBV30 to TRBJ2-7, with D possibly matching TRBD1 (5 bases). Looked up from germline, CDR1 is GTSNPN and CDR2 is SVGIG (reference sequence). CDR3 size: 14 residues. Deletions cut 0 bases from V and 2 bases from J, with 11 bases between.

The rearrangement links TRBV4-3 to TRBJ2-1, with D possibly TRBD1 on 6 matching bases. Germline V gene lookup returns CDR1 LGHNA and CDR2 YSLEER. V lost 2 bases to trimming and J lost 1 base, with 12 bases between them. The CDR3 contains 16 residues. This CDR3 reads CASSQNRVRSYNEQFF. The CDR3 DNA is TGCGCCAGCAGCCAAAACAGGGTTCGATCCTACAATGAGCAGTTCTTC.

The chain uses TRBV5-1 and TRBJ2-3; D is uncertain. The CDR3 sequence is 13 residues long. Germline assignment: CDR1 SGHRS and CDR2 YFSETQ. Trimming shortened V by 4 bases and J by 0 bases, and 6 bases separated the two germline ends. The CDR3 region is CASSPASTDTQYF. The CDR3 DNA reads as TGCGCCAGCAGCCCAGCGAGCACAGATACGCAGTATTTT. Full variable domain (missing parts from reference TRBV5-1 and TRBJ2-3): KAGVTQTPRYLIKTRGQQVTLSCSPISGHRSVSWYQQTPGQGLQFLFEYFSETQRNKGNFPGRFSGRQFSNSRSEMNVSTLELGDSALYLCASSPASTDTQYFGPGTRLTVL.

The CDR3 DNA reads TGCAGTGCTAAGGGACAGGGAGAAAGAGAGACCCAGTACTTC. Its translation: CSAKGQGERETQYF. J is TRBJ2-5 and V is TRBV20-1; 9 nucleotides align to TRBD1. The ends lost 4 bases at V and 4 bases at J; junction bases unmatched: 7. CDR3 size: 14 residues. Germline loops: CDR1 DFQATT, CDR2 SNEGSKA (reference sequence).

This chain uses TRBV3-1 with TRBJ1-6, with D maybe TRBD1 (5 bases). Looked up from germline, CDR1 is LGHDT and CDR2 is YNNKEL (reference sequence). CDR3 length: 15 residues. Trimming left V 3 bases short and J 4 bases short, with 10 bases between. The CDR3 DNA reads as TGTGCCAGCAGCCACCGAGGACATTATAATTCACCCCTCCACTTT. Translating gives CASSHRGHYNSPLHF.

This chain joins TRBV5-1 and TRBJ2-7; 14 positions agree with TRBD2. The CDR3 covers 18 residues. The V gene's germline CDR1 is SGHRS and CDR2 YFSETQ. After removal of 4 bases from V and 5 bases from J, the junction contained 14 bases not matched to a gene. CDR3 in amino acids: CASSSGLAGGSHTDEQYV. The DNA for the CDR3 is TGCGCCAGCAGCAGCGGACTAGCGGGGGGCTCTCACACCGACGAGCAGTACGTC.

With regard to this clonotype: Compared with germline, one end of the junction differs, possibly owing to a read error. This sequence joins TRBV28 and TRBJ1-5; D may be TRBD1 (5 bases). The CDR3 has 14 amino acids. Germline CDR1 reads MDHEN; CDR2 reads SYDVKM. CDR3 region: CASSPSGRGQPHHF. The CDR3 bases are TGTGCCAGCAGTCCTTCAGGGAGAGGGCAGCCCCATCATTTT.

The chain recombines TRBV9 with TRBJ1-2, with D maybe TRBD1 (5 bases). CDR1 is SGDLS, CDR2 YYNGEE, per germline. V lost 3 bases and J 4 bases, leaving 19 bases between the germline ends. The length of the CDR3 is 16 residues. The CDR3, as DNA: TGTGCCAGCAGCGCCACCGGGACTCCTGAGGGCTATGGCTACACCTTC. Translation gives CASSATGTPEGYGYTF.

V is TRBV6-5 and J is TRBJ2-3; the D is unclear. Germline V lookup: CDR1 MNHEY, CDR2 SVGAGI. V lost 5 bases and J lost 5, with 11 bases in between. The length of the CDR3 is 13 residues. CDR3 in DNA: TGTGCCAGCAGTCCGAAGACAAAAGATACGCAGTATTTT. Translating gives CASSPKTKDTQYF.

The chain has TRBV7-2 and TRBJ2-1, with TRBD2 as a possible D gene (5 bases). CDR3 length: 13 amino acids. V lost 3 bases and J 10 bases, leaving 13 bases between the germline ends. Looked up from germline, CDR1 is SGHTA and CDR2 is FQGNSA. The chain's CDR3 is CASSFWPGSEQFF. CDR3 nucleotide sequence: TGTGCCAGCAGCTTTTGGCCGGGAAGCGAGCAGTTCTTC.

This clonotype was seen only once. The J gene is TRBJ1-1, the V gene TRBV5-6; possible D gene TRBD1, 5 bases. The CDR3 totals 14 residues. Looked up from germline, CDR1 is SGHDT and CDR2 is YYEEEE. V was pared by 0 bases and J by 3 bases, with 9 bases between. The CDR3 is CASSLASGDTEAFF. Written as DNA, the CDR3 is TGTGCCAGCAGCTTGGCCTCGGGGGACACTGAAGCTTTCTTT.

This chain joins TRBV6-5 and TRBJ1-3, with TRBD1 matching 8 bases. The CDR3 has 15 residues. Germline V CDR1 and CDR2: MNHEY, SVGAGI. V trimming: 6 bases; J trimming: 0 bases; junction bases outside the gene matches: 4. This chain's CDR3 is CASSPQGASGNTIYF. CDR3 coding DNA: TGTGCCAGCAGCCCCCAGGGGGCCTCTGGAAACACCATATATTTT.

The CDR3 sequence is CASSQDFSTGELFF. CDR3 nucleotide sequence: TGTGCCAGCAGCCAAGATTTTAGCACCGGGGAGCTGTTTTTT. The V gene is TRBV3-1, the J gene TRBJ2-2; D unclear. CDR3 length: 14 residues. V was cut by 0 bases and J by 4 bases, with 6 bases left in between. Germline CDR1 is LGHDT and CDR2 is YNNKEL (reference sequence).

V gene TRBV7-9 combines with J gene TRBJ2-3; no definite D call. V gave up 5 bases and J gave up 5 bases, with 20 bases separating them. The CDR3 is made up of 16 amino acids. Germline V lookup: CDR1 SEHNR, CDR2 FQNEAQ (reference sequence). The CDR3 region is CASSENLLGVGDTQYF. Written as DNA, the CDR3 is TGTGCCAGCAGCGAAAACCTGCTAGGTGTAGGAGATACGCAGTATTTT.

The genes are TRBV19 and TRBJ1-5; D is perhaps TRBD1 (6 bases). V shed 3 bases and J shed 5 bases, with 17 bases lying between them. The CDR3 has 16 residues. CDR1 LNHDA and CDR2 SQIVND come from the germline V gene (reference sequence). The CDR3 nucleotides read TGTGCCAGTAGTATCATGTTGGGGGCGAAGGATCAGCCCCAGCATTTT. It translates to CASSIMLGAKDQPQHF.

The chain carries TRBV23-1 and TRBJ1-4, with D uncertain. TRBV23-1 counts as an open reading frame of uncertain function. Trimming left V 0 bases short and J 8 bases short, with 13 bases between. CDR3 length: 15 amino acids. As DNA, the CDR3 is TGCGCCAGCAGTCAATCGAGAGGGAGTGGGGAAAAACTGTTTTTT. Translating gives CASSQSRGSGEKLFF.

This rearrangement joins TRBV11-1 to TRBJ1-4, with no clear D. This CDR3 has 14 amino acids. CDR1 and CDR2 (germline): SGHAT, FQDESV (reference sequence). Trimming stripped 1 base from V and 5 bases from J, with 8 bases between. The CDR3, as DNA: TGTGCCAGCAGCTTAGACGGTGAGAATGAAAAACTGTTTTTT. Translated, it gives CASSLDGENEKLFF.

J is TRBJ2-7 and V is TRBV30; D may be TRBD1 (6 bases). Per germline, CDR1 GTSNPN and CDR2 SVGIG (reference sequence). The length of the CDR3 is 12 residues. Trimming took off 4 bases at V and 6 bases at J, with 13 bases between the two ends. The CDR3 coding sequence is TGTGCCTGGACGTCTACAGGGCGCGAGCAGTACTTC. As protein: CAWTSTGREQYF.

This clonotype was seen just once. The chain carries TRBV2 and TRBJ2-2; D is unclear. CDR3 length: 14 amino acids. Germline V gene data show CDR1 as SNHLY and CDR2 as FYNNEI. V dropped 5 bases and J dropped 5 bases, with 12 bases sitting between them. CDR3 sequence: CASSLVDGTGELFF. CDR3 coding DNA: TGTGCCAGCAGTCTGGTAGACGGAACCGGGGAGCTGTTTTTT.

The chain employs TRBV12-3 or TRBV12-4 and TRBJ2-7; 9 bases fit TRBD2. The CDR3 extends over 16 amino acids. The V gene end was trimmed by 6 bases and the J gene end by 1 base; junction bases not matched to a gene: 10. The CDR3 DNA sequence: TGTGCCAGCAGCGGCCGGGGGACTAGCCTTTCCTACGAGCAGTACTTC. Amino acids: CASSGRGTSLSYEQYF.

This chain joins TRBV2 and TRBJ2-2, with 8 bases aligning to TRBD2. CDR3 length: 14 amino acids. J gave up 7 bases and V 5 bases, and 6 bases lay outside the gene matches. In germline, CDR1 is SNHLY, CDR2 FYNNEI. CDR3 sequence: CASSSGRSFGELFF. CDR3 coding DNA: TGTGCCAGCAGTAGCGGGAGAAGTTTCGGGGAGCTGTTTTTT. Full variable domain (rest looked up from reference TRBV2 and TRBJ2-2): EPEVTQTPSHQVTQMGQEVILRCVPISNHLYFYWYRQILGQKVEFLVSFYNNEISEKSEIFDDQFSVERPDGSNFTLKIRSTKLEDSAMYFCASSSGRSFGELFFGEGSRLTVL.

The chain combines TRBV11-3 with TRBJ2-1, with 9 bases matching TRBD2. Germline V lookup: CDR1 SGHNT, CDR2 YENEEA. Losses at the gene ends were 2 bases for V and 9 bases for J; bases not matched to a gene: 8. The CDR3 has 15 amino acids. The CDR3 loop is CASSLISLAGSEQFF. The CDR3 region has the DNA TGTGCCAGCAGCTTAATTTCACTAGCGGGTAGTGAGCAGTTCTTC.

The chain employs TRBV4-3 and TRBJ2-2; TRBD2 agrees at 8 bases. After removal of 8 bases from V and 2 bases from J, the junction contained 4 bases not matched to a gene. CDR3 size: 14 residues. CDR1 is LGHNA and CDR2 is YSLEER in the germline V gene. CDR3: CASSGGSNTGELFF. In nucleotides, the CDR3 is TGCGCCAGCTCGGGGGGGAGCAACACCGGGGAGCTGTTTTTT.

The genes are TRBV12-3 or TRBV12-4 and TRBJ1-5, with a tentative D call TRBD1 (6 bases). The V end lost 6 bases, the J end lost 4 bases, and 10 bases lay between the germline ends. The CDR3 totals 13 residues. The CDR3 here is CASSRGQNQPQHF. CDR3 in DNA: TGTGCCAGCAGCCGAGGACAGAATCAGCCCCAGCATTTT.

Here the CDR3 DNA reads TGTGCCAGCTCACCGGGCGTGGCTACCGGCGAGCAGTACTTC. As protein: CASSPGVATGEQYF. The chain employs TRBV18 and TRBJ2-7; D unresolved. The CDR3 is 14 residues long. CDR1 and CDR2 (germline): KGHSH, LQKENI. V was clipped by 3 bases and J by 6 bases, with 15 bases between them. The full variable domain, rest sourced from reference TRBV18 and TRBJ2-7, is NAGVMQNPRHLVRRRGQEARLRCSPMKGHSHVYWYRQLPEEGLKFMVYLQKENIIDESGMPKERFSAEFPKEGPSILRIQQVVRGDSAAYFCASSPGVATGEQYFGPGTRLTVT.

The CDR3 nucleotides are TGTGCCAGCAGCCGGAGAGCTGGGGCCGGGGAGCTGTTTTTT. Encoded protein: CASSRRAGAGELFF. The J gene is TRBJ2-2, the V gene TRBV7-2, with no clear D. V shed 5 bases and J shed 6 bases, with 13 bases lying between them. Germline V CDR1 and CDR2: SGHTA, FQGNSA. This CDR3 spans 14 amino acids.

This clonotype was seen more than once but under ten times. The chain is built from TRBV30 and TRBJ2-3; TRBD2 matches 9 bases. Germline V gene data show CDR1 as GTSNPN and CDR2 as SVGIG (reference sequence). The CDR3 is made up of 15 amino acids. After removal of 0 bases from V and 6 bases from J, the junction contained 7 bases not matched to a gene. The CDR3 DNA reads as TGTGCCTGGAGTGTACGCGGCGGGAGGGCGGATACGCAGTATTTT. Translating it yields CAWSVRGGRADTQYF.

This sequence joins TRBV30 and TRBJ1-4; 7 bases agree with TRBD1. This CDR3 has 13 residues. CDR1 and CDR2 from the germline V gene are GTSNPN and SVGIG (reference sequence). V was clipped by 4 bases and J by 5 bases; unmatched bases: 4. The CDR3 sequence is CAWTGTENEKLFF. CDR3 nucleotides: TGTGCCTGGACCGGGACAGAAAATGAAAAACTGTTTTTT.

The chain carries TRBV12-3 or TRBV12-4 and TRBJ1-5; 8 bases agree with TRBD1. This CDR3 is 13 amino acids long. J lost 6 bases, V lost 5 bases, and 3 bases had no gene match. The CDR3 loop reads CASSNRGGQPQHF. For the CDR3, the DNA is TGTGCCAGCAGTAACAGGGGGGGTCAGCCCCAGCATTTT.

The chain combines TRBV7-9 with TRBJ2-7; D perhaps matches TRBD2 (6 bases). Germline V gene data show CDR1 as SEHNR and CDR2 as FQNEAQ (reference sequence). The CDR3 has 15 amino acids. V dropped 1 base and J dropped 2 bases, with 12 bases sitting between them. The CDR3 protein is CASSLGVGGTYEQYV. CDR3 in DNA: TGTGCCAGCAGCTTAGGAGTGGGCGGGACCTACGAGCAGTACGTC.

The rearrangement joins TRBV13 to TRBJ1-1, with D possibly matching TRBD1 (6 bases). Germline CDR1 and CDR2: PRHDT and FYEKMQ (reference sequence). This CDR3 is built from 13 residues. The ends were cut back, 4 bases at V and 9 bases at J, with 15 bases in the middle. Written as DNA, the CDR3 is TGTGCCAGCAGCTCGGCCGGGACACAGAAAGCTTTCTTT. This sequence encodes CASSSAGTQKAFF.

DNA for the CDR3: TGCAGTGCTCGGTTCCAGAACACTGAAGCTTTCTTT. Its translation: CSARFQNTEAFF. The chain combines TRBV20-1 with TRBJ1-1; D gene uncertain. This CDR3 contains 12 residues. Looked up from germline, CDR1 is DFQATT and CDR2 is SNEGSKA (reference sequence). The ends were cut back, 5 bases at V and 1 base at J, with 8 bases in the middle.